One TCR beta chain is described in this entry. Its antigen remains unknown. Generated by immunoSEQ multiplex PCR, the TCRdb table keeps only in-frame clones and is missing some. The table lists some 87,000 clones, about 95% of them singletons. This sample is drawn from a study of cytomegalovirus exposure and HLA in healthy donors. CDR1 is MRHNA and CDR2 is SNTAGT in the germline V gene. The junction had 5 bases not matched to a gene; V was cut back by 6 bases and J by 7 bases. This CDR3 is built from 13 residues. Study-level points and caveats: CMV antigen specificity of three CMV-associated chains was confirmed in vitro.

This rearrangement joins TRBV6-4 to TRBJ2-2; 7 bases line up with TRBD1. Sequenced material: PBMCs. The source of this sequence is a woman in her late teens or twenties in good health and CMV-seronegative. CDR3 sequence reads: CASSRGISGELFF. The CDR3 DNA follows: TGTGCCAGCAGCAGGGGGATAAGCGGGGAGCTGTTTTTT.